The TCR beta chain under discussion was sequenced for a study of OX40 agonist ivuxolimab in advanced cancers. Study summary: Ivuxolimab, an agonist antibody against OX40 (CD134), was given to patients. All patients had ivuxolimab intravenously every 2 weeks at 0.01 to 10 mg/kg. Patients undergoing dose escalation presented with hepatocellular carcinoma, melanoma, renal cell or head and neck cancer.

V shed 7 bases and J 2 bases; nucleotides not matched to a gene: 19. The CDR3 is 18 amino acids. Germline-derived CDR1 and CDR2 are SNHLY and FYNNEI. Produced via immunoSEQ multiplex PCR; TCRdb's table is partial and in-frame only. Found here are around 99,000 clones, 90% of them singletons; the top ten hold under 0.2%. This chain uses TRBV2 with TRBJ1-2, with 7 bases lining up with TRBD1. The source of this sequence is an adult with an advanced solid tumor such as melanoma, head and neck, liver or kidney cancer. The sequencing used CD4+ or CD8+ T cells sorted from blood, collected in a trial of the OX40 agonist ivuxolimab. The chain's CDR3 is CASINGDRQGAVNYGYTF. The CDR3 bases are TGTGCCAGCATTAATGGGGATCGACAGGGCGCCGTCAACTATGGCTACACCTTC.